The 16 T cell receptor beta chains presented below share a single source sample, sequenced in a study of blood T cell repertoires in COVID-19. The assay was immunoSEQ multiplex PCR, and TCRdb's table has in-frame clones only and misses some. This sample has some 670,000 clones, with around 89% found just once. Material: peripheral blood. These TCRs come from a woman aged 18-35 years with acute or convalescent COVID-19.

The chain carries TRBV27 and TRBJ1-4, with a weak D call TRBD1 (6 bases). This CDR3 is 17 amino acids long. Deletions cut 5 bases from V and 0 bases from J, with 16 bases between. Germline V gene sequence: CDR1 MNHEY, CDR2 SMNVEV (reference sequence). CDR3 in amino acids: CASSPGTQRPTNEKLFF. For the CDR3, the DNA is TGTGCCAGCAGTCCCGGGACACAACGTCCAACTAATGAAAAACTGTTTTTT.

The rearrangement joins TRBV24-1 to TRBJ2-3; 7 bases fit TRBD1. The CDR3 spans 15 residues. The V segment lost 4 bases and the J segment 1 base; nucleotides outside the gene matches: 4. Germline V gene sequence: CDR1 KGHDR, CDR2 SFDVKD. DNA for the CDR3: TGTGCCACCAGTGACCGCGGACAGGGCACAGATACGCAGTATTTT. This gives the protein CATSDRGQGTDTQYF.

A word on this clone: The germline gene is not matched at one end of the junction; a read error may be the cause. The V call is TRBV24-1, the J call TRBJ2-1; TRBD1 matches at 7 bases. CDR1 KGHDR and CDR2 SFDVKD come from the germline V gene. The CDR3 length is 14 residues. The CDR3 region is CATSDRDSLNGQFF. The CDR3 DNA reads as TGTGCCACCAGTGATAGGGACAGTCTCAATGGGCAGTTCTTC.

This chain joins TRBV7-3 and TRBJ1-1; D gene unclear. Deletions cut 3 bases from V and 1 base from J, with 6 bases between. CDR1 is SGHTA and CDR2 is FQGTGA in the germline V gene. The CDR3 has 13 residues. CDR3 nucleotides: TGTGCCAGCAGCTTCGCCAGGAACACTGAAGCTTTCTTT. It yields the protein CASSFARNTEAFF.

V is TRBV2 and J is TRBJ2-1, with TRBD2 as a possible D gene (5 bases). Germline CDR1 and CDR2: SNHLY and FYNNEI. Between the trimmed V and J ends, which lost 5 bases and 4 bases, there was a span of 15 bases. The CDR3 extends over 15 amino acids. The CDR3 sequence is CASSSEGSGYNEQFF. As DNA, the CDR3 is TGTGCCAGCAGTTCTGAGGGAAGCGGTTACAATGAGCAGTTCTTC.

The V gene is TRBV13, the J gene TRBJ2-1, with D possibly being TRBD2 (6 bases). Germline V gene lookup returns CDR1 PRHDT and CDR2 FYEKMQ (reference sequence). The CDR3 sequence is 16 residues long. Trimming cost V 0 bases and J 8 bases, with 17 bases left between them. CDR3: CASSLGLGGRPDEQFF. The CDR3 DNA is TGTGCCAGCAGCTTAGGCCTCGGGGGACGACCCGATGAGCAGTTCTTC.

The chain is built from TRBV5-1 and TRBJ2-5; 10 bases line up with TRBD2. The germline gives CDR1 SGHRS, CDR2 YFSETQ. There are 15 residues in the CDR3. V shed 1 base and J 4 bases; nucleotides not matched to a gene: 4. In nucleotides, the CDR3 is TGCGCCAGCAGCTTGCTAGCGGGGGAGCGAGAGACCCAGTACTTC. It encodes CASSLLAGERETQYF.

With respect to this clone: Other DNA sequences within the sample encode an identical CDR3. The V and J genes are TRBV19 and TRBJ2-7; D remains ambiguous. This CDR3 is 13 amino acids long. In germline, CDR1 is LNHDA, CDR2 SQIVND (reference sequence). With 1 base removed from V and 1 base from J, the gap between germline ends came to 5 bases. The CDR3 is CASSIGASYEQYF. CDR3 DNA: TGTGCCAGTAGTATAGGGGCTTCCTACGAGCAGTACTTC.

The chain joins TRBV5-1 to TRBJ1-2; 8 nucleotides agree with TRBD1. The junction had 8 bases not matched to a gene; V was cut back by 3 bases and J by 4 bases. The CDR3 totals 15 residues. Germline lookup yields CDR1 SGHRS and CDR2 YFSETQ. For the CDR3, the DNA is TGCGCCAGCAGCTCCTGGACAGGGTCGAGCTATGGCTACACCTTC. Amino acid sequence: CASSSWTGSSYGYTF.

The V and J genes are TRBV27 and TRBJ1-5; 7 bases are a match to TRBD1. This CDR3 spans 14 amino acids. V dropped 2 bases and J dropped 9; count of bases not matched to a gene: 7. Germline-derived CDR1 and CDR2 are MNHEY and SMNVEV (reference sequence). The CDR3 DNA is TGTGCCAGCAGTTTAATAGGGGGCGAGAGGCCCCAGCATTTT. This translates into CASSLIGGERPQHF.

The genes are TRBV12-5 and TRBJ2-3; 12 bases fit TRBD2. Germline values: CDR1 LGHNT, CDR2 FRNRAP. Losses at the gene ends were 4 bases for V and 0 bases for J; bases not matched to a gene: 2. This CDR3 region has 16 residues. The CDR3 here is CASGYGTSGSTDTQYF. In DNA form, the CDR3 reads TGTGCTAGTGGTTACGGGACTAGCGGGAGCACAGATACGCAGTATTTT.

Only a few counts were recorded for this clone. This chain connects TRBV19 to TRBJ1-3, with 7 bases fitting TRBD1. CDR3 length: 16 residues. Trimming at V came to 6 bases and at J to 2 bases, leaving 10 bases not matched to a gene. Germline assignment: CDR1 LNHDA and CDR2 SQIVND (reference sequence). The CDR3 spells CASSPRQGSAGNTIYF. In DNA, the CDR3 is TGTGCCAGTAGCCCCAGACAGGGCTCCGCTGGAAACACCATATATTTT.

The chain links TRBV3-1 (or the pseudogene TRBV3-2) to TRBJ1-2, with D perhaps TRBD1 (6 bases). Germline V gene data show CDR1 as LGHDT and CDR2 as YNNKEL (reference sequence). CDR3 length: 15 amino acids. V shed 3 bases and J shed 1 base, with 12 bases lying between them. The CDR3 region is CASSQGTGSNYGYTF. Written as DNA, the CDR3 is TGTGCCAGCAGCCAGGGTACAGGGAGTAACTATGGCTACACCTTC.

DNA of the CDR3: TGTGCTAGTGCCCCAACCCAGGGGGCCGGCACAGATACGCAGTATTTT. Its translation is CASAPTQGAGTDTQYF. The chain combines TRBV12-5 with TRBJ2-3; 8 positions match TRBD1. Germline CDR1 and CDR2: LGHNT and FRNRAP. The J segment lost 1 base and the V segment lost 7 bases, leaving 10 bases of the junction unmatched. CDR3 length equals 16 residues.

V and J are TRBV11-2 and TRBJ2-1, with a tentative D call TRBD1 (7 bases). The CDR3 covers 16 residues. Trimming shortened V by 5 bases and J by 7 bases, and 21 bases separated the two germline ends. Germline V CDR1 and CDR2: SGHAT, FQNNGV. The DNA for the CDR3 is TGTGCCAGCAGCCCCTGGCGCATGGAGGGGGCGAATGAGCAGTTCTTC. Translation gives CASSPWRMEGANEQFF.

The genes are TRBV24-1 and TRBJ1-2, with 8 bases identical to TRBD1. The CDR3 has 15 residues. Trimming took 9 bases from V and 2 from J; bases not matched to a gene: 10. Germline CDR1 reads KGHDR; CDR2 reads SFDVKD. The DNA of the CDR3 is TGTGCCACCTCCGGGACAGGTACCTTAAACTATGGCTACACCTTC. Translation gives CATSGTGTLNYGYTF.